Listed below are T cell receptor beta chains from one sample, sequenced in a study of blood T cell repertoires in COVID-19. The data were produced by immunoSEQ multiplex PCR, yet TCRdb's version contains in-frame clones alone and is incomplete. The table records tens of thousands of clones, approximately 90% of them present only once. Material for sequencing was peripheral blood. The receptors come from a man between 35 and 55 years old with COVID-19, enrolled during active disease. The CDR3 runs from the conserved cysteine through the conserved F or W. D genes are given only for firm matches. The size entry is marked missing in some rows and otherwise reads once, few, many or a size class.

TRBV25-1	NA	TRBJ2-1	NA	CASSVRVQLSEQFF	TGTGCCAGCAGCGTCAGGGTGCAATTGTCCGAGCAGTTCTTC
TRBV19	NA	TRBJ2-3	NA	CARPHTPGNPDTQYF	TGTGCCAGACCTCATACCCCCGGGAACCCAGATACGCAGTATTTT
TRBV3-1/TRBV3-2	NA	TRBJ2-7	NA	CASSQVGGRDEQYF	TGTGCCAGCAGCCAAGTGGGGGGGCGGGACGAGCAGTACTTC
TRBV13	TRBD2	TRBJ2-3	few	CASSRGVGLAGYPSTDTQYF	TGTGCCAGCAGCAGAGGAGTGGGACTAGCGGGGTACCCCAGCACAGATACGCAGTATTTT
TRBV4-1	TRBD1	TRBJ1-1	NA	CASSQAGQGMGTEAFF	TGCGCCAGCAGCCAAGCGGGACAGGGAATGGGCACTGAAGCTTTCTTT
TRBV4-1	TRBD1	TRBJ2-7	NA	CASSQATGPYEQYF	TGCGCCAGCAGCCAAGCGACAGGGCCCTACGAGCAGTACTTC
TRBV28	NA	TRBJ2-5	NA	CASSKRQDLETQYF	TGTGCCAGCAGCAAGAGACAGGACCTAGAGACCCAGTACTTC
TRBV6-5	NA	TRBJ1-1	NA	CASSSGGTEAFF	TGTGCCAGCAGTTCGGGGGGCACTGAAGCTTTCTTT
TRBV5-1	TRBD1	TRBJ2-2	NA	CASSLADRDTGELFF	TGCGCCAGCAGCTTGGCGGACAGGGACACCGGGGAGCTGTTTTTT
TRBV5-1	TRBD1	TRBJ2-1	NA	CASSLEQGKYNEQFF	TGCGCCAGCAGCTTGGAACAGGGGAAATACAATGAGCAGTTCTTC
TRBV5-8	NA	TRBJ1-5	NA	CASSFDNAGQPQHF	TGTGCCAGCAGCTTTGATAATGCGGGTCAGCCCCAGCATTTT
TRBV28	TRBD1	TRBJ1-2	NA	CASGLTGGNNYGYTF	TGTGCCAGCGGACTGACAGGGGGCAATAACTATGGCTACACCTTC
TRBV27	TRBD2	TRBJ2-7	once	CASKGPAGYYEQYF	TGTGCCAGCAAAGGCCCAGCGGGATACTACGAGCAGTACTTC
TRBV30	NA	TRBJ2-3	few	CAQTGGLSTDTQYF	TGTGCCCAAACGGGGGGCCTAAGCACAGATACGCAGTATTTT
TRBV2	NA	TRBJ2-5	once	CASSSVGAGETQYF	TGTGCCAGCAGTTCGGTAGGGGCCGGGGAGACCCAGTACTTC
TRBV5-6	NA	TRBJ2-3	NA	CASSLPNSDTQYF	TGTGCCAGCAGCTTGCCCAATTCAGATACGCAGTATTTT
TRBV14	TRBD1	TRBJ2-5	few	CASSQGWTGKWETQYF	TGTGCCAGCAGCCAAGGGTGGACAGGGAAATGGGAGACCCAGTACTTC
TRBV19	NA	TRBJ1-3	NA	CASSPGQGITGNTIYF	TGTGCCAGTAGTCCCGGACAAGGAATAACTGGAAACACCATATATTTT
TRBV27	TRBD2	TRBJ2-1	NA	CASTVNAGGESYNEQFF	TGTGCCAGCACCGTTAACGCCGGGGGGGAATCCTACAATGAGCAGTTCTTC
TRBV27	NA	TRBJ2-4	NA	CASSFRLDYNIQYF	TGTGCCAGCAGTTTTCGGCTAGACTACAACATTCAGTACTTC
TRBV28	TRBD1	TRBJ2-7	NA	CASSFGGQGAQKQYF	TGTGCCAGCAGTTTCGGGGGACAGGGGGCGCAAAAGCAGTACTTC
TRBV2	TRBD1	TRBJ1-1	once	CASSDRTGRPEAFF	TGTGCCAGCAGTGACCGGACAGGGAGGCCTGAAGCTTTCTTT
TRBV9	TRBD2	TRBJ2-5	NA	CASSVDSGSTFETQYF	TGTGCCAGCAGCGTAGATAGCGGGAGTACCTTTGAGACCCAGTACTTC
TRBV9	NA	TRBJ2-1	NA	CASSASMGGGSEQFF	TGTGCCAGCAGCGCCTCCATGGGGGGGGGCAGTGAGCAGTTCTTC